This T cell receptor beta chain was identified in a study of T cells in localized non-small cell lung cancer. Study-wide results and caveats: Turning up in adjacent lung were a median roughly 62 of the top 100 tumor clones. Clonality peaked in uninvolved adjacent lung rather than tumor.

J lost 5 bases, V lost 4 bases, and 13 bases had no gene match. Germline V CDR1 and CDR2: LNHDA, SQIVND (reference sequence). The CDR3 sequence is 16 residues long. Of note for this clone: Its antigen is as yet unknown.

TCRdb keeps only in-frame clones here, not all; method: immunoSEQ multiplex PCR. The sample includes about 12,000 clones, roughly 84% of them seen just once. This chain uses TRBV19 with TRBJ1-1; 7 bases fit TRBD1. This receptor was obtained from a male donor at least 60 years old with stage I squamous cell lung carcinoma. Sequencing used peripheral blood, obtained before any cancer treatment. The CDR3 loop reads CASSTQLGGGRTEAFF. The DNA for the CDR3 is TGTGCCAGTAGTACGCAATTAGGGGGCGGGAGGACTGAAGCTTTCTTT.